A selection of T cell receptor beta chains follows, all from one sample in a study of shared clonotypes between healthy human individuals. Sequencing used immunoSEQ multiplex PCR; TCRdb keeps in-frame clones, though not all of them. Among about 2,200,000 clones, 93% were seen once, and the ten largest hold roughly 1.8%. The source material was naive CD8+ T cells from PBMCs. The receptors were sampled from a man aged 18 to 35 in good health. Some clones in this sample may be carry-over from other donors' samples. The CDR3 runs from the conserved cysteine through the conserved F or W. The D gene is left open where the match is weak. Where a row states a size, it is once, few, many or the class of an expanded clone; other rows omit it.

V gene,D gene,J gene,clone size,CDR3 DNA,CDR3 protein
TRBV13,NA,TRBJ2-1,NA,TGTGCCAGTACCCTAGTGGCTCGGGGGTCAGAGCAGTTCTTC,CASTLVARGSEQFF
TRBV5-1,NA,TRBJ1-2,NA,TGCGCCAGCAGCTTGGTACCAGGACATCCCCATGGCTACACCTTC,CASSLVPGHPHGYTF
TRBV27,NA,TRBJ1-2,NA,TGTGCCAGCAGTTTAAGGGGCGGGCGGATCTATGGCTACACCTTC,CASSLRGGRIYGYTF
TRBV7-3,NA,TRBJ2-7,NA,TGTGCCAGCAGCGACTTCAACTACGAGCAGTACTTC,CASSDFNYEQYF
TRBV5-1,TRBD2,TRBJ2-7,NA,TGCGCCAGCAGCTTTATGACTAGCGGCACCTACGAGCAGTACTTC,CASSFMTSGTYEQYF
TRBV9,NA,TRBJ2-3,NA,TGTGCCAGCAGCGCCTGGGACAGCACAGATACGCAGTATTTT,CASSAWDSTDTQYF
TRBV9,NA,TRBJ2-3,NA,TGTGCCAGCAGCCAGGGTACAGGGCTTTTCTATGCGCAGTATTTT,CASSQGTGLFYAQYF
TRBV28,NA,TRBJ2-7,once,TGTGCCAGCAGCTCCCCTGGTATTCCAGCTCGGGACGAGCAGTACTTC,CASSSPGIPARDEQYF
TRBV19,NA,TRBJ1-2,few,TGTGCCAGTAGTCTCACCGAGGACGGCAACTATGGCTACACCTTC,CASSLTEDGNYGYTF
TRBV28,TRBD1,TRBJ2-3,NA,TGTGCCAGCAGTTTTAGGGGGCCCACAGATACGCAGTATTTT,CASSFRGPTDTQYF
TRBV19,TRBD2,TRBJ2-1,NA,TGTGCCAGTTCCGTAGCGGGGTATTTCTACAATGAGCAGTTCTTC,CASSVAGYFYNEQFF
TRBV4-1,NA,TRBJ1-5,NA,TGCGCCAGCAGCCAAGGCCGTGGTAGCAATCAGCCCCAGCATTTT,CASSQGRGSNQPQHF
TRBV7-2,NA,TRBJ1-5,NA,TGTGCCAGCAGCCCTCTTTGGGGAGGTCAGAATCAGCCCCAGCATTTT,CASSPLWGGQNQPQHF
TRBV28,NA,TRBJ2-7,NA,TGTGCCAGCAGTCCCCAGGGGGGGTCGTCCTACGAGCAGTACTTC,CASSPQGGSSYEQYF
TRBV6-1,NA,TRBJ1-4,NA,TGTGCCAGCAGTGAGTCGGAGATGACTAATGAAAAACTGTTTTTT,CASSESEMTNEKLFF